These 11 T cell receptor beta chains originate from one sample sequenced in a study of T cells expressing NK-cell markers. TCRdb reprocessed the 5' RACE reads and keeps a single row for each CDR3 protein, giving no DNA. The sample spans 400,000 to 450,000 distinct CDR3 sequences; the ten largest clones claim more than 7%. The sequenced material came from blood T cells: a sorted CD56 or NKG2C T cell subset, CD4+ or CD8+ T cells, or bulk PBMC T cells (not recorded which). The receptors here all came from a woman aged 18-69 years in good health.

The genes are TRBV6-2 or TRBV6-3 and TRBJ2-2. The germline V gene encodes CDR1 MNHEY and CDR2 SVGEGT. CDR3 size: 12 residues. CDR3 amino acids: CASSPHAGELFF.

The J gene is TRBJ2-5, the V gene TRBV29-1; as DNA is missing, the TRBD1 call by TCRdb cannot be tested. The CDR3 covers 12 residues. In germline, CDR1 is SQVTM, CDR2 ANQGSEA. The chain's CDR3 is CSVIQGAETQYF. Complete variable domain (other parts from reference TRBV29-1 and TRBJ2-5): SAVISQKPSRDICQRGTSLTIQCQVDSQVTMMFWYRQQPGQSLTLIATANQGSEATYESGFVIDKFPISRPNLTFSTLTVSNMSPEDSSIYLCSVIQGAETQYFGPGTRLLVL.

The chain joins TRBV6-5 to TRBJ1-1; TCRdb's D call, TRBD1, is unchecked because there is no DNA. The CDR3 has 14 residues. Per germline, CDR1 MNHEY and CDR2 SVGAGI. The CDR3 here is CASSYQGVGTEAFF.

The chain combines TRBV18 with TRBJ1-5; TCRdb's assignment of TRBD1 cannot be checked, as there is no DNA. The CDR3 length is 14 residues. Germline V lookup: CDR1 KGHSH, CDR2 LQKENI. The CDR3 here is CASSLQGADQPQHF.

The V gene is TRBV6-1, the J gene TRBJ2-3; TCRdb proposes TRBD1, but this gene call is untestable without DNA. Germline assignment: CDR1 MNHNS and CDR2 SASEGT. The CDR3 loop spans 19 amino acids. The CDR3 here is CASTSPPGPRTGIVDTQYF.

This chain links TRBV12-3 or TRBV12-4 with TRBJ2-1; TCRdb returns TRBD2, unconfirmable since there is no DNA. The CDR3 length is 15 residues. This CDR3 is CAISEAGVSYNEQFF.

The CDR3 sequence is CASSPSEVGGADTQYF. The chain is built from TRBV4-3 and TRBJ2-3; TCRdb proposes TRBD2, but this gene call is untestable without DNA. CDR1 is LGHNA, CDR2 YSLEER, per germline. CDR3 length equals 16 residues.

The rearrangement links TRBV11-1 to TRBJ2-5; TCRdb's assignment of TRBD1 cannot be checked, as there is no DNA. The CDR3 spans 12 residues. Germline CDR1 is SGHAT and CDR2 is FQDESV (reference sequence). The CDR3 protein is CASSFYRQTQYF.

The chain employs TRBV4-3 and TRBJ2-5; TCRdb's D gene call, TRBD2, goes unchecked for lack of DNA. The CDR3 covers 16 residues. Germline V gene sequence: CDR1 LGHNA, CDR2 YSLEER. The CDR3 region is CASSQDRTLAEETQYF.

V is TRBV4-1 and J is TRBJ1-2; the D call of TRBD1 rests on TCRdb alone, since no DNA is present to check it. The germline V gene encodes CDR1 MGHRA and CDR2 YSYEKL. The CDR3 is made up of 16 amino acids. CDR3 loop: CASSQEPRTGVTGYTF.

This rearrangement joins TRBV4-3 to TRBJ2-5; TCRdb designates TRBD2, a call that cannot be tested without DNA. Germline values: CDR1 LGHNA, CDR2 YSLEER. The CDR3 spans 15 residues. The CDR3 reads CASSQGQAGLGTQYF.